The present entry profiles one T cell receptor (beta chain) with its context. The data derive from a study of blood T cell repertoires in COVID-19. Across the whole study: Samples representing acute and convalescent COVID-19 were sourced from the United States, Italy and Spain. Sample material is recorded as cDNA or gDNA derived from T cells, B-cell-depleted T cells, or PBMCs.

Source study methods: Scientists estimated how many nucleated cells there were by amplifying reference gene primers. Libraries were prepared by immunoSEQ multiplex PCR; TCRdb keeps only in-frame clonotypes and omits some of them. For V, J and clone size, that table is used; D and trimming come from the DNA. There are about 80,000 clones in the sample; about 80% occur only once, and less than 15% lies in the top ten. Trimming removed 1 base at V and 4 bases at J, with 11 bases between. The CDR3 consists of 15 residues. Germline CDR1 MGHRA, CDR2 YSYEKL. The sequence was collected from a man older than 75 with acute or convalescent COVID-19. The chain links TRBV4-1 to TRBJ1-3; D call uncertain. Sequencing was carried out using peripheral blood. The DNA of the CDR3 is TGCGCCAGCAGCCAAGTTACGGGTTCAGGAAACACCATATATTTT. This sequence encodes CASSQVTGSGNTIYF.